This entry lists 4 T cell receptor beta chains sequenced from one sample in a study of cytomegalovirus exposure and HLA in healthy donors. Measured with immunoSEQ multiplex PCR; TCRdb has only the in-frame clones, and not every one. In the table there are roughly 59,000 clones, over 90% of which are singletons. Sample: PBMCs. These receptors all stem from a woman under 30 in good health and CMV-seropositive.

The V gene is TRBV9, the J gene TRBJ2-2; 7 positions match TRBD1. The CDR3 runs to 17 residues. The V gene end was trimmed by 2 bases and the J gene end by 1 base; junction bases not matched to a gene: 8. Germline values: CDR1 SGDLS, CDR2 YYNGEE. CDR3 residues: CASSVSQGHENTGELFF. The CDR3 coding sequence is TGTGCCAGCAGCGTTTCACAGGGGCATGAGAACACCGGGGAGCTGTTTTTT.

The rearrangement uses TRBV29-1 and TRBJ2-7, with unresolved D. Germline V CDR1 and CDR2: SQVTM, ANQGSEA. The V and J ends lost 4 bases and 6 bases respectively, with 16 bases between them. The CDR3 covers 13 residues. The CDR3 DNA sequence: TGCAGCGTTGGGGTCCGAGAGACACGCGAGCAGTACTTC. Translated: CSVGVRETREQYF.

The V call is TRBV30, the J call TRBJ1-6; D gene unclear. V was pared by 4 bases and J by 0 bases, with 4 bases between. In germline, CDR1 is GTSNPN, CDR2 SVGIG (reference sequence). CDR3 length: 13 residues. CDR3 nucleotides: TGTGCCTGGAAACTCTCCTATAATTCACCCCTCCACTTT. It specifies CAWKLSYNSPLHF.

A word on this clone: It is unclear where the CDR3 begins or ends on the DNA, so no DNA is shown, and the CDR3 is as TCRdb lists it. V gene TRBV28 combines with J gene TRBJ2-5; the D call TRBD1 from the table was never checked on the DNA. The CDR3 has 24 amino acids, counting both end residues. The germline V gene has CDR1 MDHEN and CDR2 SYDVKM. CDR3 sequence: CASSPPGGGGFRRPSTSGQATQYF.